This TCR beta chain is drawn from a study of low-dose radiotherapy and immunotherapy resistance in tumors. Study information: Each fraction given to Cohort 2 every two weeks delivered 1 Gy, and the total reached 13 Gy over 26 weeks. Intravenously given cyclophosphamide 200 mg/m2 followed a two-week schedule that placed each dose one day before radiation and immunotherapy.

This clonotype was recorded a few times. Germline V CDR1 and CDR2: SGHKS, YYEKEE (reference sequence). The CDR3 spans 13 residues. Trimming pared 7 bases from V and 2 bases from J, leaving 9 bases between. Time point reported: after trial treatment. Treatment reported: LDRT plus nivolumab, ipilimumab, low-dose cyclophosphamide and aspirin (RACIN trial). Nivolumab, ipilimumab, aspirin, low-dose cyclophosphamide and low-dose radiotherapy were all administered to the donors. TRAV and TRBV primers primed cDNA for both TCRalpha and TCRbeta. Amplification, which lasted approximately 20 PCR cycles, used a constant-region primer and V-primer adapter to amplify TCRs. Researchers amplified the isolated mRNA using in vitro transcription. TCRdb re-called the reads with MiXCR, one entry per CDR3 protein. The table shows some 100,000 distinct CDR3 sequences, with less than 25% occurring only once.

This material consisted of PBMCs, taken after low-dose radiotherapy plus immunotherapy. The receptor was isolated from a female donor with ovarian cancer. The chain combines TRBV5-5 with TRBJ2-2; TRBD1 or TRBD2 may be the D gene (6 bases each). The CDR3 DNA reads TGTGCCAGCCGGGGGCTTAACACCGGGGAGCTGTTTTTT. It codes for CASRGLNTGELFF.